The sample holds many counts of the clone carrying this T cell receptor beta chain. These data belong to a study of T cells in Graves' hyperthyroidism and ophthalmopathy. Researchers amplified the TCR beta CDR3 regions from RNA transcripts. The HTBI primer set served for first-round RT-PCR of the TCR CDR3. One entry per CDR3 protein results from TCRdb running MiXCR on the multiplex PCR reads. Of around 600,000 distinct CDR3 sequences in the sample, roughly 15% were seen once. Per the germline V gene, CDR1 is SGHVS and CDR2 is FQNEAQ. V was shortened by 2 bases and J by 5 bases, with 15 bases between the two germline ends. The CDR3 length is 15 residues.

The chain joins TRBV7-8 to TRBJ2-5; perhaps TRBD2 as D (6 bases). The source is a woman in her forties or fifties with Graves' ophthalmopathy. Sequences were obtained from blood. The CDR3 loop is CASSLPGGGTETQYF. Written as DNA, the CDR3 is TGTGCCAGCAGCTTACCCGGGGGAGGAACGGAGACCCAGTACTTC.